These 23 T cell receptor beta chains share one sample of origin, sequenced in a study of T cells in Graves' hyperthyroidism and ophthalmopathy. Researchers took RNA transcripts and amplified the TCR beta CDR3 regions from them. With the HTBI primer set, the TCR CDR3 went through a first round of RT-PCR. TCRdb reprocessed the multiplex PCR reads via MiXCR and lists one record per CDR3 protein. The sample holds approximately 510,000 distinct CDR3 sequences, around 20% seen once. The sample was blood. The receptors come from a man aged 18-30 years with Graves' hyperthyroidism.

This clonotype was observed a handful of times. This chain joins TRBV12-3 or TRBV12-4 and TRBJ1-2; weak D call: TRBD1 (6 bases). V lost 7 bases to trimming and J lost 6 bases, with 15 bases between them. The CDR3 is made up of 13 amino acids. The CDR3 nucleotides read TGTGCCAGCACCGAGGGGGTTTACGATGGCTACACCTTC. Amino acid sequence: CASTEGVYDGYTF.

There are many counts of this clonotype. The chain carries TRBV7-9 and TRBJ2-5; no definite D call. V lost 5 bases and J lost 0, with 10 bases in between. Germline V gives CDR1 SEHNR, CDR2 FQNEAQ (reference sequence). The CDR3 sequence is 14 residues long. The DNA of the CDR3 is TGTGCCAGCAGCCTGGTCTTGTACCAAGAGACCCAGTACTTC. It specifies CASSLVLYQETQYF.

This clonotype was found many times. V and J are TRBV6-1 and TRBJ1-1; D gene ambiguous. Germline CDR1 reads MNHNS; CDR2 reads SASEGT. This CDR3 has 14 residues. The V and J ends lost 6 bases and 1 base respectively, with 12 bases between them. The CDR3 loop is CASSLFDGNTEAFF. The DNA for the CDR3 is TGTGCCAGCAGCCTCTTTGACGGGAACACTGAAGCTTTCTTT.

In this sample, this clonotype turned up many times. This rearrangement joins TRBV6-1 to TRBJ2-7; D unclear. V lost 3 bases and J 2 bases, leaving 8 bases between the germline ends. CDR1 is MNHNS and CDR2 is SASEGT in the germline V gene. This CDR3 is built from 13 residues. CDR3 loop: CASSDTPTYEQYF. The CDR3 coding sequence is TGTGCCAGCAGTGACACCCCAACCTACGAGCAGTACTTC.

This clonotype was found many times. The chain combines TRBV6-1 with TRBJ1-1, with D possibly TRBD1 on 5 matching bases. The V and J ends lost 8 bases and 0 bases respectively, with 10 bases between them. CDR1 MNHNS and CDR2 SASEGT come from the germline V gene. The CDR3 covers 13 residues. The CDR3 nucleotides are TGTGCCAGCCGGGACTTTTTGAACACTGAAGCTTTCTTT. This translates into CASRDFLNTEAFF.

This clonotype was counted at least ten times. The chain links TRBV24-1 to TRBJ1-3; D gene unclear. The V end lost 4 bases, the J end lost 2 bases, and 5 bases lay between the germline ends. Germline-derived CDR1 and CDR2 are KGHDR and SFDVKD. The CDR3 covers 13 residues. CDR3: CATSEGAGNTIYF. The CDR3, as DNA: TGTGCCACCAGTGAGGGAGCTGGAAACACCATATATTTT.

This clonotype was recorded many times. This chain links TRBV15 with TRBJ1-1; unclear D gene. The CDR3 is 15 amino acids. V was pared by 6 bases and J by 0 bases, with 14 bases between. Per the germline V gene, CDR1 is LNHNV and CDR2 is YYDKDF (reference sequence). The CDR3 coding sequence is TGTGCCACCAGAGAGAATCCACAAATGAACACTGAAGCTTTCTTT. Translated: CATRENPQMNTEAFF. Filled out from reference TRBV15 and TRBJ1-1, the complete variable domain reads DAMVIQNPRYQVTQFGKPVTLSCSQTLNHNVMYWYQQKSSQAPKLLFHYYDKDFNNEADTPDNFQSRRPNTSFCFLDIRSPGLGDTAMYLCATRENPQMNTEAFFGQGTRLTVV.

In the case of this clonotype: A much more abundant neighbour one base away suggests this may be a read error. The chain has TRBV6-5 and TRBJ1-1, with D tentatively TRBD1 (5 bases). The CDR3 totals 16 residues. CDR1 and CDR2 from the germline V gene are MNHEY and SVGAGI. The DNA for the CDR3 is TGTGCCAGCAGTTACTTGGCAGGGCGAATGAACACTGAAGCTTGCTTT. Residues: CASSYLAGRMNTEACF.

The table lists this clonotype with many counts. This rearrangement joins TRBV12-3 or TRBV12-4 to TRBJ1-2; D gene uncertain. The V and J ends lost 6 bases and 6 bases respectively, with 17 bases between them. This CDR3 spans 14 amino acids. CDR3 sequence reads: CASSPTTMRDGYTF. The CDR3 DNA reads TGTGCCAGCAGCCCCACGACCATGAGGGATGGCTACACCTTC.

This clonotype has at least ten counts. A read error may be the cause here, since a much bigger clone is one base away. The V call is TRBV12-3 or TRBV12-4, the J call TRBJ1-2; 8 bases agree with TRBD1. This CDR3 comprises 13 residues. CDR3 in amino acids: CTSSVGQGYGYTF. CDR3 sequence (DNA): TGTACCAGCAGCGTCGGACAGGGTTATGGCTACACCTTC.

The chain employs TRBV30 and TRBJ1-6; D might be TRBD1 (5 bases). The CDR3 runs to 14 residues. The ends were cut back, 2 bases at V and 11 bases at J, with 16 bases in the middle. Germline V gives CDR1 GTSNPN, CDR2 SVGIG (reference sequence). The CDR3 bases are TGTGCCTGGAGTTTGGGACCGACCGGGCCACCCCTCCACTTT. Translating gives CAWSLGPTGPPLHF.

This clonotype was counted ten times or more. The V call is TRBV10-3, the J call TRBJ2-5; 10 nucleotides match TRBD2. The CDR3 totals 14 residues. CDR1 and CDR2 (germline): ENHRY, SYGVKD. Trimming removed 11 bases from V and 5 bases from J; junction bases left unmatched: 11. Written as DNA, the CDR3 is TGTGCCGTTGGACCGGGACTAGCGTTTGAGACCCAGTACTTC. Its protein is CAVGPGLAFETQYF.

This clonotype was recorded many times. Given a much more abundant clone one base away, this may be a read error. The chain joins TRBV28 to TRBJ2-4, with D perhaps TRBD1 (6 bases). The CDR3 covers 13 residues. CDR1 is MDHEN, CDR2 SYDVKM, per germline. The DNA of the CDR3 is TGTGCCAGCAGTTTATTCAGGGGAAACATTAAGTACTTC. It encodes CASSLFRGNIKYF. The full variable domain, rest sourced from reference TRBV28 and TRBJ2-4, is DVKVTQSSRYLVKRTGEKVFLECVQDMDHENMFWYRQDPGLGLRLIYFSYDVKMKEKGDIPEGYSVSREKKERFSLILESASTNQTSMYLCASSLFRGNIKYFGAGTRLSVL.

The chain recombines TRBV10-3 with TRBJ1-5; D unresolved. Germline V gene sequence: CDR1 ENHRY, CDR2 SYGVKD. Deletions cut 10 bases from V and 1 base from J, with 23 bases between. This CDR3 has 17 amino acids. CDR3 nucleotide sequence: TGTGCCAACAGAACACTATCGGTTGGGGTAAGCAATCAGCCCCAGCATTTT. It encodes CANRTLSVGVSNQPQHF.

This clonotype was seen repeatedly, ten times or more. V usage is TRBV24-1 and J usage is TRBJ1-1; 8 nucleotides match TRBD1. Germline V gene sequence: CDR1 KGHDR, CDR2 SFDVKD. The CDR3 covers 15 residues. Trimming removed 4 bases from V and 0 bases from J; junction bases left unmatched: 3. CDR3 protein: CATSDSGGVNTEAFF. Here the CDR3 DNA reads TGTGCCACCAGTGACTCAGGGGGCGTGAACACTGAAGCTTTCTTT.

The chain employs TRBV7-8 and TRBJ2-7, with D maybe TRBD1 (6 bases). Trimming removed 11 bases from V and 3 bases from J, with 14 bases in between. This CDR3 has 12 amino acids. The V gene's germline CDR1 is SGHVS and CDR2 FQNEAQ. The CDR3 is CAAGDTHYEQYF. CDR3 coding DNA: TGTGCCGCCGGGGACACCCACTACGAGCAGTACTTC.

The rearrangement links TRBV6-1 to TRBJ1-1; possibly TRBD1 for D (5 bases). This CDR3 contains 14 residues. Germline V gene data show CDR1 as MNHNS and CDR2 as SASEGT. The V end was cut by 5 bases, the J end by 6 bases, with 16 bases between. The CDR3 here is CASSTRTQGSEAFF. As DNA, the CDR3 is TGTGCCAGCAGTACCCGCACTCAGGGATCTGAAGCTTTCTTT.

This clonotype has at least ten counts. The V gene is TRBV6-2 or TRBV6-3, the J gene TRBJ1-2, with 9 bases identical to TRBD1. Germline assignment: CDR1 MNHEY and CDR2 SVGEGT. V shed 0 bases and J 8 bases; nucleotides not matched to a gene: 4. The length of the CDR3 is 14 residues. The CDR3, as DNA: TGTGCCAGCAGTTACTCGGGACAGGGCGGAGGCTACACCTTC. Translating gives CASSYSGQGGGYTF.

Ten or more counts support this clonotype. V and J are TRBV12-3 or TRBV12-4 and TRBJ2-7, with 8 bases fitting TRBD2. This CDR3 contains 14 residues. The V segment lost 3 bases and the J segment 5 bases; nucleotides outside the gene matches: 6. In DNA form, the CDR3 reads TGTGCCAGCAGTTTGTCGGGGGGGCCGAACGAGCAGTACTTC. Protein sequence: CASSLSGGPNEQYF.

This clonotype was recorded many times. The chain recombines TRBV15 with TRBJ1-2; 10 nucleotides agree with TRBD1. Trimming at V came to 0 bases and at J to 6 bases, leaving 4 bases not matched to a gene. The CDR3 has 15 residues. Germline V gene lookup returns CDR1 LNHNV and CDR2 YYDKDF (reference sequence). The CDR3 region is CATSRDRGTGDGYTF. The CDR3 region has the DNA TGTGCCACCAGCAGAGATCGTGGGACAGGGGATGGCTACACCTTC.

This clonotype appeared many times. This chain joins TRBV5-4 and TRBJ1-5, with a tentative D call TRBD1 (5 bases). V lost 1 base, J lost 1 base, and 15 bases lay in between. Germline V lookup: CDR1 SGHNT, CDR2 YYREEE (reference sequence). This CDR3 has 17 residues. The CDR3 DNA follows: TGTGCCAGCAGCTTGAGGCCGACTCGGGACAGCAATCAGCCCCAGCATTTT. It translates to CASSLRPTRDSNQPQHF.

The table lists this clonotype with many counts. This rearrangement joins TRBV10-3 to TRBJ1-5, with TRBD1 as a possible D gene (5 bases). V lost 4 bases and J lost 6, with 16 bases in between. The length of the CDR3 is 15 residues. Germline loops: CDR1 ENHRY, CDR2 SYGVKD. The CDR3, as DNA: TGTGCCATCAGTGCAAGGGACCGGGACGTTCAGCCCCAGCATTTT. This translates into CAISARDRDVQPQHF.

In its sample, this clonotype was seen many times. The CDR3 nucleotides are TGTGCCAGCAGCAAGCTCCGTGGAGCCGGGACCGGGGAGCTGTTTTTT. Translating it yields CASSKLRGAGTGELFF. The chain couples TRBV7-6 to TRBJ2-2; D unresolved. Germline V gene lookup returns CDR1 SGHVS and CDR2 FNYEAQ. The CDR3 runs to 16 residues. Trimming stripped 5 bases from V and 5 bases from J, with 18 bases between.